The rows below give T cell receptor beta chains drawn from one sample of a study of cytomegalovirus exposure and HLA in healthy donors. Using immunoSEQ multiplex PCR, the repertoire was profiled, and TCRdb retains in-frame clones only, with some absent. The sample lists over 200,000 clones; roughly 87% were seen once. Sequences were obtained from PBMCs. The receptors derive from a middle-aged man in good health and CMV-seropositive. Both conserved end residues are part of each CDR3. Fields, in order: clone size, D gene, J gene, V gene, CDR3 DNA, CDR3 protein. The D gene is left open where the match is weak. Clone size appears in some rows only: once, few, many, or a class for an expanded clone.

clone_size: once; d_call: .; j_call: TRBJ2-5; v_call: TRBV5-1; cdr3_nt: TGCGCCAGCAGCTTGGGGCTAGAGGGCGGGCAGTACTTC; cdr3_aa: CASSLGLEGGQYF
clone_size: .; d_call: .; j_call: TRBJ2-1; v_call: TRBV6-5; cdr3_nt: TGTGCCAGCAGAGGGGATGGGCTCTACAATGAGCAGTTCTTC; cdr3_aa: CASRGDGLYNEQFF
clone_size: once; d_call: TRBD2; j_call: TRBJ2-1; v_call: TRBV7-6; cdr3_nt: TGTGCCAGCAGCTGGTCTAGCGGGGTCTCCTACAATGAGCAGTTCTTC; cdr3_aa: CASSWSSGVSYNEQFF
clone_size: .; d_call: .; j_call: TRBJ1-2; v_call: TRBV20-1; cdr3_nt: TGCAGTGCTAGAGATCCGTATGGCTACACCTTC; cdr3_aa: CSARDPYGYTF
clone_size: .; d_call: TRBD1; j_call: TRBJ2-5; v_call: TRBV5-1; cdr3_nt: TGCGCCAGCAGCGTACAGGGGGAAGAGACCCAGTACTTC; cdr3_aa: CASSVQGEETQYF
clone_size: .; d_call: TRBD1; j_call: TRBJ2-3; v_call: TRBV6-4; cdr3_nt: TGTGCCAGCAGTGAAACAGGGGCCGTCACAGATACGCAGTATTTT; cdr3_aa: CASSETGAVTDTQYF
clone_size: once; d_call: TRBD2; j_call: TRBJ2-1; v_call: TRBV6-5; cdr3_nt: TGTGCCAGCAGTTACGAAACTAGCGGTGCAAACAATGAGCAGTTCTTC; cdr3_aa: CASSYETSGANNEQFF
clone_size: once; d_call: .; j_call: TRBJ2-3; v_call: TRBV5-1; cdr3_nt: TGCGCCAGCAGCTTGATGGTCTTCGGGGTAGGGACAGATACGCAGTATTTT; cdr3_aa: CASSLMVFGVGTDTQYF
clone_size: .; d_call: .; j_call: TRBJ1-1; v_call: TRBV29-1; cdr3_nt: TGCAGCGTTCCCTCAACCGCGGACACTGAAGCTTTCTTT; cdr3_aa: CSVPSTADTEAFF
clone_size: .; d_call: TRBD2; j_call: TRBJ2-7; v_call: TRBV5-1; cdr3_nt: TGCGCCAGCAGCCAGACTAGCGGGGTCTCCTACGAGCAGTACTTC; cdr3_aa: CASSQTSGVSYEQYF
clone_size: .; d_call: TRBD2; j_call: TRBJ2-3; v_call: TRBV30; cdr3_nt: TGTGCCTGGAGCCCCCGGACTAGCGGGAGGGGGAATACGCAGTATTTT; cdr3_aa: CAWSPRTSGRGNTQYF
clone_size: .; d_call: .; j_call: TRBJ2-7; v_call: TRBV10-3; cdr3_nt: TGTGCCATCAGTGAGCCTCTCTACGAGCAGTACTTC; cdr3_aa: CAISEPLYEQYF
clone_size: .; d_call: TRBD1; j_call: TRBJ1-1; v_call: TRBV19; cdr3_nt: TGTGCCAGTAGTTCTGGGCACAGGGGAGTTACTGAAGCTTTCTTT; cdr3_aa: CASSSGHRGVTEAFF
clone_size: .; d_call: TRBD1; j_call: TRBJ1-1; v_call: TRBV12-5; cdr3_nt: TGTGCTAGTGGTGGGGGGACAGAGAACACTGAAGCTTTCTTT; cdr3_aa: CASGGGTENTEAFF
clone_size: .; d_call: .; j_call: TRBJ2-4; v_call: TRBV5-1; cdr3_nt: TGCGCCAGCAGCTTGGGGGGCAGGGAAAACATTCAGTACTTC; cdr3_aa: CASSLGGRENIQYF
clone_size: .; d_call: TRBD1; j_call: TRBJ1-2; v_call: TRBV6-6; cdr3_nt: TGTGCCAGCACCAAGGGGGACAGGGAAGGCTACACCTTC; cdr3_aa: CASTKGDREGYTF
clone_size: .; d_call: TRBD1; j_call: TRBJ1-2; v_call: TRBV5-1; cdr3_nt: TGCGCCAGCAGCTACAGGGGGTCCAACTATGGCTACACCTTC; cdr3_aa: CASSYRGSNYGYTF
clone_size: once; d_call: .; j_call: TRBJ1-1; v_call: TRBV29-1; cdr3_nt: TGCAGCGTTGGGGCAGGGCCGAACACTGAAGCTTTCTTT; cdr3_aa: CSVGAGPNTEAFF
clone_size: .; d_call: TRBD2; j_call: TRBJ2-3; v_call: TRBV6-1; cdr3_nt: TGTGCCAGCAGTGGCCAGACTAGCGGGAGATCAGATACGCAGTATTTT; cdr3_aa: CASSGQTSGRSDTQYF
clone_size: .; d_call: .; j_call: TRBJ1-5; v_call: TRBV6-1; cdr3_nt: TGTGCCAGCAGCTTAGGGGAGGGTTTGCAGCCCCAGCATTTT; cdr3_aa: CASSLGEGLQPQHF
clone_size: .; d_call: .; j_call: TRBJ2-1; v_call: TRBV4-2; cdr3_nt: TGTGCCAGCAGCCAAGATGGAACTAGCCCTTTAGGCAATGAGCAGTTCTTC; cdr3_aa: CASSQDGTSPLGNEQFF
clone_size: few; d_call: TRBD1; j_call: TRBJ1-1; v_call: TRBV5-8; cdr3_nt: TGTGCCAGCAGCTTGAGTGCAGGGGGAGTCACTGAAGCTTTCTTT; cdr3_aa: CASSLSAGGVTEAFF
clone_size: few; d_call: TRBD1; j_call: TRBJ2-7; v_call: TRBV6-1; cdr3_nt: TGTGCCAGCAGTGAATCAAGGGGGCAGCGCGAGCAGTACTTC; cdr3_aa: CASSESRGQREQYF
clone_size: .; d_call: .; j_call: TRBJ2-7; v_call: TRBV10-1; cdr3_nt: TGCGCCAGCAGTGAGTCTACCGAGGACGAGCAGTACTTC; cdr3_aa: CASSESTEDEQYF
clone_size: .; d_call: .; j_call: TRBJ2-2; v_call: TRBV29-1; cdr3_nt: TGCAGCGTTGAAATTCAGGGCACCGGGGAGCTGTTTTTT; cdr3_aa: CSVEIQGTGELFF
clone_size: .; d_call: TRBD1; j_call: TRBJ2-7; v_call: TRBV6-5; cdr3_nt: TGTGCCAGCAGGCTCCCGACAGGGTTCTACGAGCAGTACTTC; cdr3_aa: CASRLPTGFYEQYF
clone_size: once; d_call: .; j_call: TRBJ2-5; v_call: TRBV4-1; cdr3_nt: TGCGCCAGCAGCCAAGGGCCCCGTGGGAGCCCCCAAGAGACCCAGTACTTC; cdr3_aa: CASSQGPRGSPQETQYF
clone_size: .; d_call: .; j_call: TRBJ2-1; v_call: TRBV1; cdr3_nt: TGCACCAGCAGAGGGACGTCCGGGACTAGCGGGAGAGTCCACAATGAGCAGTTCTTC; cdr3_aa: CTSRGTSGTSGRVHNEQFF
clone_size: .; d_call: .; j_call: TRBJ2-2; v_call: TRBV7-2; cdr3_nt: TGTGCCAGCAGCCAGGGACATGGTGGCACCGGGGAGCTGTTTTTT; cdr3_aa: CASSQGHGGTGELFF
clone_size: .; d_call: TRBD1; j_call: TRBJ1-1; v_call: TRBV5-8; cdr3_nt: TGTGCCAGCTTACTGGGACAGCGAACTTTTATCAGCACTGAAGCTTTCTTT; cdr3_aa: CASLLGQRTFISTEAFF
clone_size: .; d_call: .; j_call: TRBJ2-6; v_call: TRBV2; cdr3_nt: TGTGCCAGCAGTGATAGGAGGGTTGGGGCCAACGTCCTGACTTTC; cdr3_aa: CASSDRRVGANVLTF
clone_size: few; d_call: .; j_call: TRBJ2-3; v_call: TRBV12-5; cdr3_nt: TGTGCTAGTGGTTTGTACAGCACCACAGATACGCAGTATTTT; cdr3_aa: CASGLYSTTDTQYF
clone_size: .; d_call: TRBD2; j_call: TRBJ2-1; v_call: TRBV12-5; cdr3_nt: TGTGCTAGTGGTTCCCTTAGCGGGCGGTACAATGAGCAGTTCTTC; cdr3_aa: CASGSLSGRYNEQFF
clone_size: .; d_call: .; j_call: TRBJ1-2; v_call: TRBV18; cdr3_nt: TGTGCCAGCTCACCAACGAACAGTTATGGCTACACCTTC; cdr3_aa: CASSPTNSYGYTF
clone_size: once; d_call: TRBD2; j_call: TRBJ2-2; v_call: TRBV5-4; cdr3_nt: TGTGCCAGCAGCTTTTGGGGGAGGGCCTCCGGGGAGCTGTTTTTT; cdr3_aa: CASSFWGRASGELFF
clone_size: .; d_call: .; j_call: TRBJ1-3; v_call: TRBV10-3; cdr3_nt: TGTGCCATCAACGAAGGTTATGGAGGTAACACCATATATTTT; cdr3_aa: CAINEGYGGNTIYF
clone_size: .; d_call: TRBD1; j_call: TRBJ1-1; v_call: TRBV30; cdr3_nt: TGTGCCTGGAGCGATTGGACAGGCACCATGAACACTGAAGCTTTCTTT; cdr3_aa: CAWSDWTGTMNTEAFF
clone_size: few; d_call: TRBD2; j_call: TRBJ2-1; v_call: TRBV9; cdr3_nt: TGTGCCAGCAGCGTTGAAGCGGGGTACAATGAGCAGTTCTTC; cdr3_aa: CASSVEAGYNEQFF
clone_size: .; d_call: .; j_call: TRBJ2-1; v_call: TRBV6-6; cdr3_nt: TGTGCCAGCATAGATACCTCCTACAATGAGCAGTTCTTC; cdr3_aa: CASIDTSYNEQFF
clone_size: .; d_call: .; j_call: TRBJ1-1; v_call: TRBV4-1; cdr3_nt: TGCGCCAGCAGCCAGATTGTTACAGGGAGCACTGAAGCTTTCTTT; cdr3_aa: CASSQIVTGSTEAFF
clone_size: few; d_call: TRBD2; j_call: TRBJ2-2; v_call: TRBV9; cdr3_nt: TGTGCCAGCACCGGGAGGGAGAACACCGGGGAGCTGTTTTTT; cdr3_aa: CASTGRENTGELFF
clone_size: .; d_call: TRBD1; j_call: TRBJ2-1; v_call: TRBV11-3; cdr3_nt: TGTGCCAGCAGCTTAGAAGGGACAGCGAGCAATGAGCAGTTCTTC; cdr3_aa: CASSLEGTASNEQFF